This T cell receptor beta chain is drawn from a study of shared clonotypes between healthy human individuals. General study points: It was the non-shared clonotypes that had lower generation probabilities than clonotypes shared by all four donors.

Produced via immunoSEQ multiplex PCR; TCRdb's table is partial and in-frame only. This repertoire shows roughly 2 million clones, 85% to 95% found once; its top ten account for approximately 0.13%. Concerning this clone: The target antigen is unknown. Other DNA sequences in the sample encode the same CDR3.

Trimming stripped 0 bases from V and 7 bases from J, with 8 bases between. The CDR3 totals 13 residues. CDR1 is SGHRS and CDR2 is YFSETQ in the germline V gene. The sequenced material came from naive CD4+ T cells sorted from blood. Subset indicated: CD45RA+ positively selected. This chain links TRBV5-1 with TRBJ2-1; D not certain. This receptor was identified in a man in his late teens or twenties in good health. The CDR3 DNA follows: TGCGCCAGCAGCTTGGGGCCCAGGAATGAGCAGTTCTTC. This encodes CASSLGPRNEQFF.